A selection of T cell receptor beta chains follows, all from one sample in a study of control samples from healthy donors and cancer patients. Generated by immunoSEQ multiplex PCR, the TCRdb table keeps only in-frame clones and is missing some. Of more than 80,000 clones detected, 85% to 95% appear once; the ten largest clones hold over 8%. The sequenced material came from blood. The receptors were gathered from a man aged 18-30 years in good health. CDR3s include the opening cysteine and the closing phenylalanine or tryptophan. The order of the fields is J gene, D gene, V gene, clone size, CDR3 DNA, CDR3 protein. The D gene is left open where the match is weak. Some rows mark clone size as missing; the rest say once, few, many or name a class of expanded clone.

j_gene: TRBJ2-5; d_gene: NA; v_gene: TRBV12-3/TRBV12-4; abundance: NA; CDR3nt: TGTGCCAGCAGTCCCTACCAAGAGACCCAGTACTTC; CDR3aa: CASSPYQETQYF
j_gene: TRBJ1-4; d_gene: NA; v_gene: TRBV6-5; abundance: NA; CDR3nt: TGTGCCAGCAGTTCGAGTGGCCTTAATGAAAAACTGTTTTTT; CDR3aa: CASSSSGLNEKLFF
j_gene: TRBJ2-3; d_gene: TRBD2; v_gene: TRBV6-4; abundance: NA; CDR3nt: TGTGCCAGCAGTGAAACTAGCGCGACAGATACGCAGTATTTT; CDR3aa: CASSETSATDTQYF
j_gene: TRBJ2-7; d_gene: NA; v_gene: TRBV24-1; abundance: NA; CDR3nt: TGTGCCACCCGAATCCATATATGGCAGCAGCCGAATTGCTACGAGCAGTACTTC; CDR3aa: CATRIHIWQQPNCYEQYF
j_gene: TRBJ1-1; d_gene: NA; v_gene: TRBV19; abundance: NA; CDR3nt: TGTGCCAGTAGTATAGATGATCAAGGCATCAGTTTAGAAGCTTTCTTT; CDR3aa: CASSIDDQGISLEAFF
j_gene: TRBJ2-3; d_gene: TRBD1; v_gene: TRBV3-1/TRBV3-2; abundance: NA; CDR3nt: TGTGCCAGCAGCCGACAGGGCAAGGCAGATACGCAGTATTTT; CDR3aa: CASSRQGKADTQYF
j_gene: TRBJ1-5; d_gene: NA; v_gene: TRBV12-3/TRBV12-4; abundance: NA; CDR3nt: TGTGCCAGCAGTTCCCACGGGAATCAGCCCCAGCATTTT; CDR3aa: CASSSHGNQPQHF
j_gene: TRBJ1-1; d_gene: NA; v_gene: TRBV6-5; abundance: NA; CDR3nt: TGTGCCAGCAGTTACCGGGACACTGAAGCTTTCTTT; CDR3aa: CASSYRDTEAFF
j_gene: TRBJ1-6; d_gene: NA; v_gene: TRBV27; abundance: NA; CDR3nt: TGTGCCAGCAGCTCCTATAATTCACCCCTCCACTTT; CDR3aa: CASSSYNSPLHF
j_gene: TRBJ1-4; d_gene: TRBD1; v_gene: TRBV27; abundance: NA; CDR3nt: TGTGCCAGCAGTCCCCGGGACAGACCGAATGAAAAACTGTTTTTT; CDR3aa: CASSPRDRPNEKLFF
j_gene: TRBJ1-2; d_gene: NA; v_gene: TRBV21-1; abundance: NA; CDR3nt: TGTGCCAGCAGCAACCCATCCCCGCGAGGCTATGGCTACACCTTC; CDR3aa: CASSNPSPRGYGYTF
j_gene: TRBJ1-1; d_gene: NA; v_gene: TRBV6-6; abundance: NA; CDR3nt: TGTGCCAGCAGTCAGACAGTGAACACTGAAGCTTTCTTT; CDR3aa: CASSQTVNTEAFF
j_gene: TRBJ2-7; d_gene: NA; v_gene: TRBV12-3/TRBV12-4; abundance: NA; CDR3nt: TGTGCCAGCAGCCGAGGGGGGGTCTACGAGCAGTACTTC; CDR3aa: CASSRGGVYEQYF
j_gene: TRBJ2-1; d_gene: NA; v_gene: TRBV7-8; abundance: NA; CDR3nt: TGTGCCACCCTTACTGCGTTGGCCGAAGACAATGAGCAGTTCTTC; CDR3aa: CATLTALAEDNEQFF
j_gene: TRBJ1-3; d_gene: NA; v_gene: TRBV27; abundance: NA; CDR3nt: TGTGCCAGCAGTTTAGATTTTCAGTCCTCTGGAAACACCATATATTTT; CDR3aa: CASSLDFQSSGNTIYF
j_gene: TRBJ2-2; d_gene: NA; v_gene: TRBV2; abundance: once; CDR3nt: TGTGCCAGCAGTACAGGACTGGAGAACACCGGGGAGCTGTTTTTT; CDR3aa: CASSTGLENTGELFF
j_gene: TRBJ1-5; d_gene: NA; v_gene: TRBV27; abundance: NA; CDR3nt: TGTGCCAGCAGTCCATATGACAGAGGGGCTCGCAATCAGCCCCAGCATTTT; CDR3aa: CASSPYDRGARNQPQHF
j_gene: TRBJ2-7; d_gene: NA; v_gene: TRBV28; abundance: NA; CDR3nt: TGTGCCAGCAGTTTTGGCCCCAGGGGTCCATCCTACGAGCAGTACTTC; CDR3aa: CASSFGPRGPSYEQYF
j_gene: TRBJ1-4; d_gene: NA; v_gene: TRBV4-2; abundance: NA; CDR3nt: TGTGCCAGCAGCCAAGATGGGGAAAAACTGTTTTTT; CDR3aa: CASSQDGEKLFF
j_gene: TRBJ1-3; d_gene: TRBD1; v_gene: TRBV6-6; abundance: medium-sized; CDR3nt: TGTGCCAGCCAGGCGGGACAGGGGACCTCTGGAAACACCATATATTTT; CDR3aa: CASQAGQGTSGNTIYF
j_gene: TRBJ2-3; d_gene: NA; v_gene: TRBV7-2; abundance: NA; CDR3nt: TGTGCCAGCAGCTTAATGGGGAGCACAGATACGCAGTATTTT; CDR3aa: CASSLMGSTDTQYF
j_gene: TRBJ1-1; d_gene: NA; v_gene: TRBV18; abundance: NA; CDR3nt: TGTGCCAGCTCCCCGGGACAGAACACTGAAGCTTTCTTT; CDR3aa: CASSPGQNTEAFF
j_gene: TRBJ1-1; d_gene: NA; v_gene: TRBV7-8; abundance: NA; CDR3nt: TGTGCCAGCAGCAGGGAAATGGCGACTGAAGCTTTCTTT; CDR3aa: CASSREMATEAFF
j_gene: TRBJ1-2; d_gene: NA; v_gene: TRBV29-1; abundance: NA; CDR3nt: TGCAGCGTTGTAACGGGATCGGGCTACACCTTC; CDR3aa: CSVVTGSGYTF
j_gene: TRBJ2-7; d_gene: TRBD2; v_gene: TRBV28; abundance: NA; CDR3nt: TGTGCCAGTCAGGGAGGGACGGATGATTGGTACGAGCAGTACTTC; CDR3aa: CASQGGTDDWYEQYF
j_gene: TRBJ2-1; d_gene: NA; v_gene: TRBV25-1; abundance: NA; CDR3nt: TGTGCCAGCTCCCAGGGGAGGGGCAATGAGCAGTTCTTC; CDR3aa: CASSQGRGNEQFF
j_gene: TRBJ1-1; d_gene: NA; v_gene: TRBV7-9; abundance: NA; CDR3nt: TGTGCCAGCAGCCACCCGGGGAACACTGAAGCTTTCTTT; CDR3aa: CASSHPGNTEAFF